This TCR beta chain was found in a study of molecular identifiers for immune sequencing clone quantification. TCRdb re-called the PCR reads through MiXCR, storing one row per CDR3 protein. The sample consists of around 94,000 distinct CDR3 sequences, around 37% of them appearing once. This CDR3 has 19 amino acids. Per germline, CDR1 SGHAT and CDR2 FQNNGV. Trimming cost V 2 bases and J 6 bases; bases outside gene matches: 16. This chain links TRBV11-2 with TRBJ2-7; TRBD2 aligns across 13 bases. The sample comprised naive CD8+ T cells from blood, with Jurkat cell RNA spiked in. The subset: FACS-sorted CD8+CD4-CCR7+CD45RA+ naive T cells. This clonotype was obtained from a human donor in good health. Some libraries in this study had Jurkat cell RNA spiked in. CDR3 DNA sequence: TGTGCCAGCAGCTTATTGACGCGCGGACTAGCGGGAGCCTGGGGCGAGCAGTACTTC. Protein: CASSLLTRGLAGAWGEQYF. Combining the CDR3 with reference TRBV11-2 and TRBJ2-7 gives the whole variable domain EAGVAQSPRYKIIEKRQSVAFWCNPISGHATLYWYQQILGQGPKLLIQFQNNGVVDDSQLPKDRFSAERLKGVDSTLKIQPAKLEDSAVYLCASSLLTRGLAGAWGEQYFGPGTRLTVT.